Below, 7 T cell receptor beta chains from the same sample are listed, as sequenced in a study of T cells in Graves' hyperthyroidism and ophthalmopathy. Researchers amplified the TCR beta CDR3 regions from RNA transcripts. The HTBI primer set was used in a first-round RT-PCR of the TCR CDR3. TCRdb recomputed calls from the multiplex PCR reads with MiXCR, one row per CDR3 protein. The sample holds about 400,000 distinct CDR3 sequences, 12% to 15% seen once. The sequencing input was blood. The receptors shown here come from a woman between 18 and 29 years old with Graves' hyperthyroidism.

This clonotype was seen a few times. The V call is TRBV6-1, the J call TRBJ1-6; tentatively, D is TRBD1 (5 bases). The CDR3 totals 16 residues. The V end was cut by 8 bases, the J end by 0 bases, with 14 bases between. The V gene's germline CDR1 is MNHNS and CDR2 SASEGT. The CDR3 region is CASEPGLSSYNSPLHF. CDR3 sequence (DNA): TGTGCCAGCGAGCCGGGACTGAGCTCCTATAATTCACCCCTCCACTTT.

This sequence joins TRBV5-1 and TRBJ1-1; 9 bases agree with TRBD1. The CDR3 runs to 17 residues. V trimming: 4 bases; J trimming: 5 bases; junction bases outside the gene matches: 15. Germline lookup yields CDR1 SGHRS and CDR2 YFSETQ. CDR3 DNA: TGCGCCAGCAGCAAGAACGCCAGACAGGGGGTGAGGACTGAAGCTTTCTTT. Its translation is CASSKNARQGVRTEAFF. Full variable domain (outside the CDR3, taken from reference TRBV5-1 and TRBJ1-1): KAGVTQTPRYLIKTRGQQVTLSCSPISGHRSVSWYQQTPGQGLQFLFEYFSETQRNKGNFPGRFSGRQFSNSRSEMNVSTLELGDSALYLCASSKNARQGVRTEAFFGQGTRLTVV.

This clonotype came up many times. The gene calls are TRBV20-1 and TRBJ2-3; 9 nucleotides agree with TRBD2. Germline CDR1 and CDR2: DFQATT and SNEGSKA (reference sequence). Trimming removed 5 bases from V and 2 bases from J; junction bases left unmatched: 5. The CDR3 covers 14 residues. The CDR3 spells CSADSGSNTDTQYF. DNA for the CDR3: TGCAGTGCTGATAGCGGGAGTAACACAGATACGCAGTATTTT.

As regards this clonotype: A much larger clone differs by one base, so this may be a read error. The V and J genes are TRBV5-1 and TRBJ2-1; 15 bases fit TRBD2. The end of the DNA is better explained by TRBJ2-7, so the J call may be wrong. The germline CDR1 and CDR2 sequences are SGHRS and YFSETQ. CDR3 size: 16 residues. CDR3 sequence: CASSRGLAGGYNEQYF. The CDR3 DNA follows: TGCGCCAGCAGCCGCGGACTAGCGGGAGGGTACAATGAGCAGTACTTC.

A remark on this clonotype: This clone may be a read error of a much larger clone one base away. The final CDR3 position lacks the conserved phenylalanine or tryptophan, pointing to a likely read error. This chain uses TRBV5-5 with TRBJ1-1; D not certain. This CDR3 is built from 13 residues. CDR1 and CDR2 (germline): SGHKS, YYEKEE (reference sequence). V dropped 4 bases and J dropped 2 bases, with 9 bases sitting between them. The CDR3 loop reads CASSTDDNTEAFS. DNA for the CDR3: TGTGCCAGCAGCACCGACGATAACACTGAAGCTTTCTCT.

This clonotype has more than one count but fewer than ten. The chain uses TRBV6-2 or TRBV6-3 and TRBJ2-7; D possibly corresponds to TRBD2 (6 bases). Per the germline V gene, CDR1 is MNHEY and CDR2 is SVGEGT. This CDR3 is 15 amino acids long. Trimming took 2 bases from V and 7 from J, leaving 18 bases between them. CDR3 nucleotide sequence: TGTGCCAGCAGTTACCCCGGGACCGCGGGGCGGGAGCAGTACTTC. Its protein product is CASSYPGTAGREQYF.

This clonotype occurred many times. The V gene is TRBV6-5, the J gene TRBJ1-2; D unclear. In germline, CDR1 is MNHEY, CDR2 SVGAGI. The CDR3 has 14 amino acids. With 4 bases removed from V and 7 bases from J, the gap between germline ends came to 16 bases. The CDR3 DNA follows: TGTGCCAGCAGTTCCGGACCCATCATCGGTGGCTACACCTTC. It encodes CASSSGPIIGGYTF.